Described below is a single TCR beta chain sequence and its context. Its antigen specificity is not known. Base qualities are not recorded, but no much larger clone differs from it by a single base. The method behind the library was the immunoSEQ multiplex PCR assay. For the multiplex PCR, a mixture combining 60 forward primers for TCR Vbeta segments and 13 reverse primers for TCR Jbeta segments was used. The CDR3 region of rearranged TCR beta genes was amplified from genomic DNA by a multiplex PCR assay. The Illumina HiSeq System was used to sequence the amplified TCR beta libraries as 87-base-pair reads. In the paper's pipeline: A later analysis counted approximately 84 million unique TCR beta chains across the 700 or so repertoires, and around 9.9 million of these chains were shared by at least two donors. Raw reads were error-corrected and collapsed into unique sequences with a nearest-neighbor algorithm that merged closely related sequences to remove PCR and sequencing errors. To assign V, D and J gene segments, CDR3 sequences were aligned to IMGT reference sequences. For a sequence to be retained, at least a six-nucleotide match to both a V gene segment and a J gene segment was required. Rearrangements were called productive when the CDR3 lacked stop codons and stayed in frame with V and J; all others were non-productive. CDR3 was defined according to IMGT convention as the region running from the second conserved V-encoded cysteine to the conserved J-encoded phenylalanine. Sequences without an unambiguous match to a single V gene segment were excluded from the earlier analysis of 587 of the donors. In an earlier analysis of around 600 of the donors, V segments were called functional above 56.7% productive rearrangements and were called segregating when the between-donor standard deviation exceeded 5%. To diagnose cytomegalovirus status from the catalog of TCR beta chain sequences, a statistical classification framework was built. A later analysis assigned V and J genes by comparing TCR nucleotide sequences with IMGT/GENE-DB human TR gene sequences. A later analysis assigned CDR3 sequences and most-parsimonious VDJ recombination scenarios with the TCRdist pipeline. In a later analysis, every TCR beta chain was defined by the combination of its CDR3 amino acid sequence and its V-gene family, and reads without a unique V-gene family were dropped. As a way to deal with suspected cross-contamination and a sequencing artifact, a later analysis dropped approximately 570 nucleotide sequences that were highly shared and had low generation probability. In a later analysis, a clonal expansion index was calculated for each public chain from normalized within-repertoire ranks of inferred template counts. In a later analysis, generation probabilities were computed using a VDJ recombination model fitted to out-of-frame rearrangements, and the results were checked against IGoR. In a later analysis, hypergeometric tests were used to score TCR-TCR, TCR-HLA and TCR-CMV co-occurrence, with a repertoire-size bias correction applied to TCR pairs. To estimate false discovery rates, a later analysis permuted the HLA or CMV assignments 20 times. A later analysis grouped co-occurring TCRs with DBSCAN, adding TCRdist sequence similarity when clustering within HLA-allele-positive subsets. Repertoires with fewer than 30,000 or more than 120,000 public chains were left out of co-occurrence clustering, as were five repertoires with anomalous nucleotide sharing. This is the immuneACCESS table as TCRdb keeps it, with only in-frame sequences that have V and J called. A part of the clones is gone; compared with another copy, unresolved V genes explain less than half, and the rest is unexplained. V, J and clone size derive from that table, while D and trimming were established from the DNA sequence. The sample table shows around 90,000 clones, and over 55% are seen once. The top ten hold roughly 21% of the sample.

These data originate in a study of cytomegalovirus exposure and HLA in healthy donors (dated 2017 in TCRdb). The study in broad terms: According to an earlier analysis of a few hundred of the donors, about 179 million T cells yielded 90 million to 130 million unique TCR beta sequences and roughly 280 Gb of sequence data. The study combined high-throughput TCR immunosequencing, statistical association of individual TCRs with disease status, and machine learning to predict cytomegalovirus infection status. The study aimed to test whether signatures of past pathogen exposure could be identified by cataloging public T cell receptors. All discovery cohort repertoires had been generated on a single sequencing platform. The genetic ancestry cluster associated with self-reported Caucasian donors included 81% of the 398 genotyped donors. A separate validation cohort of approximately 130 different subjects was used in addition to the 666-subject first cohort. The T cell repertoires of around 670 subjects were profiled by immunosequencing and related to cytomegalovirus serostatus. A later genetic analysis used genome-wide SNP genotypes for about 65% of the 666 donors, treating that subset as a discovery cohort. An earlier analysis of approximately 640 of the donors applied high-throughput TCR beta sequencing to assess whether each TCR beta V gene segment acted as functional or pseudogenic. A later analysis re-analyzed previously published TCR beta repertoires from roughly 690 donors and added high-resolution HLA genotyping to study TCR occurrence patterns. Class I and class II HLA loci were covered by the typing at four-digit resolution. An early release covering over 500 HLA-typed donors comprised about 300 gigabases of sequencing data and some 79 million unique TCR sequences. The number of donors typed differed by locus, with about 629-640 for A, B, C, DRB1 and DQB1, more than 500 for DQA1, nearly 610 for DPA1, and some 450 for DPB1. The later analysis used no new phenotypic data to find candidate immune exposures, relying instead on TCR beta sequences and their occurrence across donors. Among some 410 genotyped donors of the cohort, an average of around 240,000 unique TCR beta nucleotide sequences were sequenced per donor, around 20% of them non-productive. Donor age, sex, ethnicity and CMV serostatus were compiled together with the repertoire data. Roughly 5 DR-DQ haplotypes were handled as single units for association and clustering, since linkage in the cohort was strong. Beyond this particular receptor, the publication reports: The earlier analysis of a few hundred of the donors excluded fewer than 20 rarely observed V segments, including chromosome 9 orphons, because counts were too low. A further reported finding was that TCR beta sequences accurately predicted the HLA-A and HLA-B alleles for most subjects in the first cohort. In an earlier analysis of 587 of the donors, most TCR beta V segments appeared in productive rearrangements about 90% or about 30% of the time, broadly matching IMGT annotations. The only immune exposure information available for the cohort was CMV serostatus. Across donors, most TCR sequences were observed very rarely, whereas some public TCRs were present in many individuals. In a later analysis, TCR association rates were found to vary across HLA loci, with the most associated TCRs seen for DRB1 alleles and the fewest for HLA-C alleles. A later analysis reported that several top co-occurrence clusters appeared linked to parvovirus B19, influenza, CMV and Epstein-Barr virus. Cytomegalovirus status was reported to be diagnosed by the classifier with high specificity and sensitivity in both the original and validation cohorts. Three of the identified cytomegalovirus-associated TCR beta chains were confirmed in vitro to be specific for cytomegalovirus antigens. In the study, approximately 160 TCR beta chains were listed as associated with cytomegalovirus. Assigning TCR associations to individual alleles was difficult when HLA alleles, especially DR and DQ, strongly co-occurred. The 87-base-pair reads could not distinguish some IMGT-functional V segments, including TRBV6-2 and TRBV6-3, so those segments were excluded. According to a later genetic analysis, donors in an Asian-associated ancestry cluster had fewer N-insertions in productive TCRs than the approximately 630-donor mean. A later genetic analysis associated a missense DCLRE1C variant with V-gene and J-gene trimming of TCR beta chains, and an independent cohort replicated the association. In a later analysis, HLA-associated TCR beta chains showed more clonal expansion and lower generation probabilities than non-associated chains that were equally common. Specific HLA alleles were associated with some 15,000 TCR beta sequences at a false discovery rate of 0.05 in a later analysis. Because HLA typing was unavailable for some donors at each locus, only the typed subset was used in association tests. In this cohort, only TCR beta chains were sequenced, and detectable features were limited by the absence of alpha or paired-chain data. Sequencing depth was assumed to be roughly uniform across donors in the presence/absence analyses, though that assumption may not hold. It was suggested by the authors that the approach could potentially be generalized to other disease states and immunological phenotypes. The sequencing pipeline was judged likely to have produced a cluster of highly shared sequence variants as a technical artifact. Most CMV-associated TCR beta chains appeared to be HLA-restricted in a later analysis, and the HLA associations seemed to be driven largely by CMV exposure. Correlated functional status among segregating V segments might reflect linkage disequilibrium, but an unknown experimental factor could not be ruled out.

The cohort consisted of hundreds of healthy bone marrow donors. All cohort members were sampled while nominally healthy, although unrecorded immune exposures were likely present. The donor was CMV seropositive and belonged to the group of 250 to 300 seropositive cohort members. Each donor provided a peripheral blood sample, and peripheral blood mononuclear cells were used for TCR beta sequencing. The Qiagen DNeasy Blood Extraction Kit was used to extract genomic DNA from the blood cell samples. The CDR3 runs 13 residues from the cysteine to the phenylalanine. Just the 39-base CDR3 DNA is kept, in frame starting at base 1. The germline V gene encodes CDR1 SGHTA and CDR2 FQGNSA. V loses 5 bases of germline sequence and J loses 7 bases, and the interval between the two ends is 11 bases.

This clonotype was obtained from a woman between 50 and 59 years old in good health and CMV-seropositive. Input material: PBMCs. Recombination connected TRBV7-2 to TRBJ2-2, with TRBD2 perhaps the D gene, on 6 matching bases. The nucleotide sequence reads TGTGCCAGCAGCCGACTAGAGGGCGGGGAGCTGTTTTTT. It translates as CASSRLEGGELFF.